This T cell receptor beta chain comes out of a study of Ad26.COV2.S vaccination and SARS-CoV-2 variants. Study as a whole: Recipients of Ad26.COV2.S got it intramuscularly, once or twice 56 days apart.

Sequencing was performed with immunoSEQ multiplex PCR; in TCRdb, only in-frame clones are kept and a portion is missing. The sample lists about 350,000 clones; approximately 85% were seen once. Germline V CDR1 and CDR2: MNHNY, SVGAGI (reference sequence). The CDR3 is made up of 14 amino acids. V shed 6 bases and J shed 1 base, with 9 bases lying between them. Study-wide findings and caveats: In vaccinated individuals, spike-specific CD8+ and CD4+ T cell responses reportedly displayed substantial breadth. Vaccine and placebo groups showed comparable non-spike TCR breadth.

With regard to this clone: Its target is not known.

Stated treatment: around 19 received Ad26.COV2.S at low or high dose, single or two shots; roughly five received placebo; per-sample allocation not given. The study sampled participants on day 63 after the first vaccine or placebo injection. This receptor was taken from a person between 18 and 59 years old who received the Ad26.COV2.S COVID-19 vaccine or a placebo. The genes are TRBV6-6 and TRBJ1-4; tentatively, D is TRBD1 (5 bases). The sequencing here drew on peripheral blood, taken in a trial of Ad26.COV2.S vaccine versus placebo. As DNA, the CDR3 is TGTGCCAGCAGGCAAACAGGAACTAATGAAAAACTGTTTTTT. Encoded protein: CASRQTGTNEKLFF.